This record looks at one T cell receptor (beta chain) sequence and its context. Its antigen is not known. The data were obtained in a study of cytomegalovirus exposure and HLA in healthy donors. With 6 bases clipped from V and 3 bases from J, the junction kept 7 bases outside the gene matches. CDR3 length: 14 amino acids. Germline-derived CDR1 and CDR2 are MRHNA and SNTAGT. Overall study results and limits: In vitro work confirmed that a few CMV-associated chains recognize CMV antigens. The study labeled fewer than 200 TCR beta chains cytomegalovirus-associated. Previous analysis showed most TCR beta V segments were productive about 87% or about 30% of the time.

The primer mix had 60 Vbeta and 13 Jbeta primers. The table came from immunoSEQ multiplex PCR; TCRdb's copy has only in-frame clones and leaves some out. In the table there are over 150,000 clones, about 69% of which are singletons. The rearrangement links TRBV6-4 to TRBJ1-2; 7 nucleotides agree with TRBD1. The specimen was PBMCs. The clonotype was recovered from a male donor in good health and CMV-seronegative. CDR3 sequence: CASSLNRGDYGYTF. CDR3 nucleotides: TGTGCCAGCAGCTTAAACAGGGGAGACTATGGCTACACCTTC.